This T cell receptor beta chain was identified in a study of blood T cell repertoires in COVID-19. There are 15 residues in the CDR3. Germline assignment: CDR1 MGHDK and CDR2 SYGVNS. V trimming: 4 bases; J trimming: 2 bases; junction bases outside the gene matches: 5. The repertoire was sequenced with immunoSEQ multiplex PCR; TCRdb's copy has only in-frame clones and lacks some. The sample consists of hundreds of thousands of clones, roughly 87% of them appearing once. Sequenced sample: PBMCs or T cells enriched from blood (not recorded which). This receptor was identified in a woman in her 30s who had recovered from COVID-19. The V call is TRBV25-1, the J call TRBJ2-7; TRBD1 agrees at 10 bases. The CDR3 spells CASSVGGQGPYEQYF. CDR3 coding DNA: TGTGCCAGCAGTGTTGGGGGACAGGGGCCCTACGAGCAGTACTTC.